A selection of T cell receptor beta chains follows, all from one sample in a study of OX40 agonist ivuxolimab in advanced cancers. Clones were sequenced by immunoSEQ multiplex PCR, and TCRdb holds only the in-frame ones, with some missing. The table includes some 80,000 clones, about 90% detected once. The sample in question was CD4+ or CD8+ T cells sorted from blood, obtained in a trial of the OX40 agonist ivuxolimab. The origin of the receptors is an adult with an advanced solid tumor such as melanoma, head and neck, liver or kidney cancer. CDR3s include the opening cysteine and the closing phenylalanine or tryptophan. Each record gives: V gene, clone size, J gene, D gene, CDR3 protein, CDR3 DNA. The D gene is left open where the match is weak. A clone size is listed for some rows: how often the clone was seen (once, few, many), or a class if it is expanded.

v_call: TRBV29-1; clone_size: -; j_call: TRBJ2-7; d_call: -; cdr3_aa: CSDPGNEQYF; cdr3_nt: TGCAGCGACCCAGGGAACGAGCAGTACTTC
v_call: TRBV19; clone_size: -; j_call: TRBJ1-1; d_call: -; cdr3_aa: CASSMAGPNTEAFF; cdr3_nt: TGTGCCAGTAGTATGGCCGGCCCGAACACTGAAGCTTTCTTT
v_call: TRBV2; clone_size: -; j_call: TRBJ2-1; d_call: -; cdr3_aa: CASSQREQMPYNEQFF; cdr3_nt: TGTGCCAGCAGCCAAAGGGAACAAATGCCCTACAATGAGCAGTTCTTC
v_call: TRBV2; clone_size: -; j_call: TRBJ1-4; d_call: TRBD1; cdr3_aa: CASRATGVANEKLFF; cdr3_nt: TGTGCCAGCAGGGCTACAGGGGTAGCTAATGAAAAACTGTTTTTT
v_call: TRBV18; clone_size: once; j_call: TRBJ2-5; d_call: -; cdr3_aa: CASSLPGLQYQETQYF; cdr3_nt: TGTGCCAGCTCACTTCCGGGACTCCAGTACCAAGAGACCCAGTACTTC
v_call: TRBV2; clone_size: -; j_call: TRBJ2-5; d_call: TRBD1; cdr3_aa: CASHSGRGLREQYF; cdr3_nt: TGTGCCTCCCACAGCGGCAGGGGGCTTCGGGAGCAGTACTTC
v_call: TRBV27; clone_size: -; j_call: TRBJ1-1; d_call: -; cdr3_aa: CASSLYLGNMNTEAFF; cdr3_nt: TGTGCCAGCAGTTTATATCTAGGTAACATGAACACTGAAGCTTTCTTT
v_call: TRBV7-8; clone_size: -; j_call: TRBJ2-1; d_call: -; cdr3_aa: CASSPHGSIFFEQFF; cdr3_nt: TGTGCCAGCAGCCCCCATGGCTCGATATTTTTTGAGCAGTTCTTC
v_call: TRBV30; clone_size: -; j_call: TRBJ2-5; d_call: TRBD2; cdr3_aa: CAWTRGRGGETQYF; cdr3_nt: TGTGCCTGGACCCGAGGGCGGGGGGGAGAGACCCAGTACTTC
v_call: TRBV9; clone_size: once; j_call: TRBJ2-7; d_call: TRBD1; cdr3_aa: CASSVGQGAYEQYF; cdr3_nt: TGTGCCAGCAGCGTAGGACAGGGGGCTTACGAGCAGTACTTC
v_call: TRBV11-2; clone_size: -; j_call: TRBJ2-1; d_call: -; cdr3_aa: CASSLESGFANEQFF; cdr3_nt: TGTGCCAGCAGCTTGGAATCGGGCTTCGCGAATGAGCAGTTCTTC
v_call: TRBV29-1; clone_size: -; j_call: TRBJ2-5; d_call: -; cdr3_aa: CSVAGETQYF; cdr3_nt: TGCAGCGTTGCGGGGGAGACCCAGTACTTC
v_call: TRBV7-9; clone_size: -; j_call: TRBJ1-2; d_call: TRBD1; cdr3_aa: CASSLIPLDRENGYTF; cdr3_nt: TGTGCCAGCAGCTTAATTCCGCTGGACAGGGAGAATGGCTACACCTTC
v_call: TRBV7-9; clone_size: -; j_call: TRBJ2-1; d_call: -; cdr3_aa: CASTSSSYNEQFF; cdr3_nt: TGTGCCAGCACCTCCAGCTCCTACAATGAGCAGTTCTTC
v_call: TRBV30; clone_size: -; j_call: TRBJ2-3; d_call: -; cdr3_aa: CAWSVLIGWESSTDTQYF; cdr3_nt: TGTGCCTGGAGTGTACTTATCGGTTGGGAGTCAAGCACAGATACGCAGTATTTT
v_call: TRBV4-1; clone_size: once; j_call: TRBJ2-7; d_call: -; cdr3_aa: CASSQRMGYEQYF; cdr3_nt: TGCGCCAGCAGCCAAAGGATGGGCTACGAGCAGTACTTC
v_call: TRBV7-3; clone_size: -; j_call: TRBJ2-5; d_call: TRBD2; cdr3_aa: CASSLSSGEETQYF; cdr3_nt: TGTGCCAGCAGCTTATCCAGCGGGGAGGAGACCCAGTACTTC
v_call: TRBV6-4; clone_size: -; j_call: TRBJ2-6; d_call: -; cdr3_aa: CASSEGPGANVLTF; cdr3_nt: TGTGCCAGCAGTGAAGGGCCCGGGGCCAACGTCCTGACTTTC
v_call: TRBV7-2; clone_size: -; j_call: TRBJ2-5; d_call: TRBD2; cdr3_aa: CASSHGTSGGLQETQYF; cdr3_nt: TGTGCCAGCAGCCACGGGACTAGCGGGGGACTCCAAGAGACCCAGTACTTC
v_call: TRBV6-4; clone_size: -; j_call: TRBJ2-6; d_call: -; cdr3_aa: CASSDFSGANVLTF; cdr3_nt: TGTGCCAGCAGTGATTTCTCTGGGGCCAACGTCCTGACTTTC
v_call: TRBV4-2; clone_size: -; j_call: TRBJ2-5; d_call: -; cdr3_aa: CASSQPVGSGETQYF; cdr3_nt: TGTGCCAGCAGCCAACCAGTAGGCAGCGGTGAGACCCAGTACTTC
v_call: TRBV7-2; clone_size: few; j_call: TRBJ2-1; d_call: -; cdr3_aa: CASNGFWGYNEQFF; cdr3_nt: TGTGCCAGCAATGGCTTTTGGGGATACAATGAGCAGTTCTTC